This TCR beta chain was captured in a study of identical twins (dated by TCRdb to 2016 to 2017). Background for the entire study: TCR alpha and beta repertoires from monozygotic twins, unrelated adults of various ages and cord blood were deep-sequenced to test whether fetal clonotypes persist. To rule out contamination, the twin experiments were replicated at different times with different library preparation protocols.

Trimming removed 7 bases from V and 5 bases from J, leaving 17 bases between the germline ends. The CDR3 measures 15 amino acids from cysteine to phenylalanine. Left in the record is the CDR3 DNA by itself, 45 bases read in frame from the first base. CDR1 and CDR2 are read off the germline V gene as SGHTA and FQGNSA. Paper-wide results and their limitations: Recombination models systematically underestimated out-of-frame TCR alpha sharing in monozygotic twins but agreed with sharing between unrelated individuals. Zero-insertion analyses could be partly confounded by invariant T cells such as MAIT and iNKT, though diverse VJ usage argued against such confounding for most clonotypes. Compared with coincidental sharing between unrelated individuals, out-of-frame TCR alpha sequences shared between twins showed an excess of sequences with low generation probability. Because the same donors could not be followed over many years, conclusions were based on cross-sectional statistical analysis. Fewer insertions were carried by abundant cord blood beta clonotypes, a similar but weaker trend appeared in young adult naive repertoires, and no such trend appeared in memory repertoires. In beta out-of-frame sequences, excess twin sharing was weaker, because having fewer shared sequences lowered the signal-to-noise ratio.

Every donor in the study was a healthy Caucasian. Three pairs of female monozygotic twins, all aged roughly 18 to 29 years, were included in the twin cohort. Positive isolation kits from Invitrogen were used to isolate CD4+ and CD8+ T cell populations. Notes on this clonotype: What antigen it recognizes has not been identified. There are no base qualities to consult, and no much larger clone falls within one base.

Library construction relied on 5' RACE. Sequencing was performed on an Illumina HiSeq 2000. Template switching added a universal primer binding site, and the final cDNA carried a unique molecular identifier that allowed TCR cDNA molecules to be counted accurately. Specific primers in the conserved constant-segment region were used to synthesize first-strand cDNA for the TCR alpha and beta chains. To control for contamination, every cDNA library was double barcoded, receiving both a SMART-Mk sample barcode and Illumina barcodes. Two successive PCR steps introduced TruSeq adapter sequences along with Illumina sample barcodes. The TCR alpha and beta cDNA libraries were sequenced on the Illumina HiSeq platform using custom primers. For the original study's pipeline: MiGEC was used to process raw reads and extract unique molecular identifiers, and MiXCR was used to find CDR3 positions. Recombination models were inferred per individual with the repgenHMM and IGoR tools using an EM algorithm. The analysis of shared clonotypes was done with the tcR package in R, with sharing normalized by the product of cloneset sizes. To study raw recombination free of thymic and clonal selection effects, out-of-frame nonproductive sequences were analyzed. The raw public reads went through TCRdb reprocessing: fastp at Q25, MiXCR clone calling, in-frame beta chains kept. Each CDR3 protein appears once, grouped with its most common genes and DNA. V and J calls and clone size were set by TCRdb, not the authors. The sample data list fewer than 500,000 distinct CDR3 sequences, and 14% of these were observed just once. Of the sample, about 1% falls within the top ten clones.

This sample also belongs to another study, concerning yellow fever vaccine responses in identical twins. According to the second study: The authors reported that the T cell response to vaccination in identical twins appeared partly convergent and partly personalized. The study precisely tracked vaccine-responding T cell clones in identical twins.

The receptor chain draws on TRBV7-2 and TRBJ2-2, with TRBD2 as a weak D call on 5 bases. Material: CD4+ T cells sorted from blood. The receptor was derived from a woman aged 18-29 years in good health. The nucleotide sequence is given as TGTGCCAGCATCCCAGAGGACGGGGAAACCGGGGAGCTGTTTTTT. The translation is CASIPEDGETGELFF.